These 13 T cell receptor beta chains originate from one sample sequenced in a study of blood T cells in healthy people across ages. A second roughly 7 to 12 cycle PCR used barcoded and J-beta primers. TCRdb ran MiXCR on the 5' RACE reads and lists one entry per CDR3 protein. The sample lists 1.5 million to 2 million distinct CDR3 sequences, roughly 49% occurring once. Sequenced sample: blood. The receptors stem from a woman aged 35 to 49 in good health.

This clonotype was seen a handful of times. V is TRBV20-1 and J is TRBJ2-3; the D call may be TRBD1 or TRBD2 (5 bases each). Germline V gene sequence: CDR1 DFQATT, CDR2 SNEGSKA (reference sequence). Trimming stripped 0 bases from V and 0 bases from J, with 19 bases between. This CDR3 is 18 amino acids long. The CDR3 nucleotides read TGCAGTGCTAGAGATCTTTCGGGGCGGGCGCGGAGCACAGATACGCAGTATTTT. It is translated as CSARDLSGRARSTDTQYF.

CDR3 loop: CASSLWASSSETQYF. CDR3 nucleotides: TGTGCCAGCAGTTTATGGGCTAGCTCCAGCGAGACCCAGTACTTC. The rearrangement uses TRBV27 and TRBJ2-5; possibly TRBD2 for D (5 bases). V lost 1 base and J 5 bases, leaving 14 bases between the germline ends. CDR1 and CDR2 (germline): MNHEY, SMNVEV (reference sequence). The CDR3 loop spans 15 amino acids.

The CDR3 is CASSRGLAQGEQYF. CDR3 nucleotides: TGTGCCAGCAGCAGGGGACTAGCCCAGGGCGAGCAGTACTTC. The chain is built from TRBV11-1 and TRBJ2-4; 9 bases are a match to TRBD2. With the DNA end fitting TRBJ2-7 better, the J assignment may be wrong. The CDR3 covers 14 residues. The germline CDR1 and CDR2 sequences are SGHAT and FQDESV (reference sequence).

For this clonotype: This may come from a read error, since a much larger clone is one base off. This sequence joins TRBV29-1 and TRBJ2-1; D is perhaps TRBD1 (5 bases). The CDR3 has 12 residues. V was cut by 4 bases and J by 12 bases, with 16 bases left in between. Germline values: CDR1 SQVTM, CDR2 ANQGSEA. CDR3 region: CSVVGAKGVQFF. CDR3 sequence (DNA): TGCAGCGTTGTTGGGGCGAAAGGTGTGCAGTTCTTC.

About this clonotype: A much larger clone differs from this one at a single base, so this may be a read error. CDR3 amino acids: CSAEGRGSTIQYF. CDR3 nucleotide sequence: TGCAGCGCGGAGGGACGGGGAAGTACCATTCAGTACTTC. The chain combines TRBV29-1 with TRBJ2-4; weak D call: TRBD2 (6 bases). The CDR3 extends over 13 amino acids. In germline, CDR1 is SQVTM, CDR2 ANQGSEA. V lost 7 bases and J 9 bases, leaving 19 bases between the germline ends.

This clonotype was recorded only once. This sequence joins TRBV12-3 or TRBV12-4 and TRBJ2-3, with D perhaps matching TRBD1 (5 bases). Trimming cost V 5 bases and J 1 base, with 16 bases left between them. The CDR3 totals 16 residues. The CDR3 DNA is TGTGCCAGCAGTCAAAACAGGCTCTCGGGCACAGATACGCAGTATTTT. It yields the protein CASSQNRLSGTDTQYF.

This clonotype appeared a few times. The CDR3 sequence is CSAEERGVAEQFF. The CDR3 DNA reads TGCAGTGCCGAGGAGCGGGGGGTTGCTGAGCAGTTCTTC. This chain uses TRBV20-1 with TRBJ2-1; 9 bases are a match to TRBD2. CDR1 DFQATT and CDR2 SNEGSKA come from the germline V gene (reference sequence). J gave up 9 bases and V 6 bases, and 9 bases lay outside the gene matches. The CDR3 consists of 13 residues.

The chain combines TRBV10-2 with TRBJ1-6; no clear D. The V end was cut by 0 bases, the J end by 0 bases, with 15 bases between. From germline, CDR1 is WSHSY and CDR2 SAAADI. This CDR3 region has 19 residues. This CDR3 reads CASSESTAGPSSYNSPLHF. CDR3 coding DNA: TGCGCCAGCAGTGAGTCTACCGCTGGGCCGAGCTCCTATAATTCACCCCTCCACTTT.

This clonotype was picked up many times. J is TRBJ2-1 and V is TRBV12-3 or TRBV12-4, with D possibly matching TRBD1 (5 bases). This CDR3 is 12 amino acids long. V lost 2 bases and J lost 8, with 7 bases in between. The CDR3: CASSLRGDEQFF. CDR3 DNA sequence: TGTGCCAGCAGTTTAAGGGGCGATGAGCAGTTCTTC.

This clonotype has a handful of counts. The chain links TRBV20-1 to TRBJ2-5, with D possibly being TRBD2 (6 bases). V lost 5 bases, J lost 5 bases, and 21 bases lay in between. This CDR3 has 15 amino acids. Germline V gene data show CDR1 as DFQATT and CDR2 as SNEGSKA (reference sequence). CDR3 bases: TGCAGTGCTTGGGGGAGTAGCCCGGGGGTGGAGACCCAGTACTTC. Amino acids: CSAWGSSPGVETQYF.

The rearrangement joins TRBV27 to TRBJ2-7; 10 nucleotides match TRBD1. CDR3 size: 14 residues. Germline CDR1 MNHEY, CDR2 SMNVEV (reference sequence). The V and J ends lost 5 bases and 3 bases, in that order; junction bases with no gene match: 4. In nucleotides, the CDR3 is TGTGCCAGCAGTCCCGGACAGGGGGACTACGAGCAGTACTTC. The encoded protein is CASSPGQGDYEQYF.

Comments on this clonotype: At one end the junction does not follow the germline gene, possibly because of a read error. V usage is TRBV7-7 and J usage is TRBJ2-1; a possible D gene is TRBD1 (5 bases). CDR3 length: 15 residues. Germline-derived CDR1 and CDR2 are SSHAT and FNYEAQ (reference sequence). The CDR3 reads CASSLLEGALGEQFF. The CDR3 DNA follows: TGTGCTAGCAGCCTGCTGGAAGGGGCCCTAGGTGAGCAGTTCTTC.

This chain links TRBV20-1 with TRBJ1-5; D gene uncertain. The germline V and J ends were trimmed by 5 bases and 6 bases, with 20 bases remaining between them. Per the germline V gene, CDR1 is DFQATT and CDR2 is SNEGSKA (reference sequence). The CDR3 spans 15 residues. Here the CDR3 DNA reads TGCAGTGCTTCGCTAGAGGCCAGGATCCTTCAGCCCCAGCATTTT. The encoded protein is CSASLEARILQPQHF.